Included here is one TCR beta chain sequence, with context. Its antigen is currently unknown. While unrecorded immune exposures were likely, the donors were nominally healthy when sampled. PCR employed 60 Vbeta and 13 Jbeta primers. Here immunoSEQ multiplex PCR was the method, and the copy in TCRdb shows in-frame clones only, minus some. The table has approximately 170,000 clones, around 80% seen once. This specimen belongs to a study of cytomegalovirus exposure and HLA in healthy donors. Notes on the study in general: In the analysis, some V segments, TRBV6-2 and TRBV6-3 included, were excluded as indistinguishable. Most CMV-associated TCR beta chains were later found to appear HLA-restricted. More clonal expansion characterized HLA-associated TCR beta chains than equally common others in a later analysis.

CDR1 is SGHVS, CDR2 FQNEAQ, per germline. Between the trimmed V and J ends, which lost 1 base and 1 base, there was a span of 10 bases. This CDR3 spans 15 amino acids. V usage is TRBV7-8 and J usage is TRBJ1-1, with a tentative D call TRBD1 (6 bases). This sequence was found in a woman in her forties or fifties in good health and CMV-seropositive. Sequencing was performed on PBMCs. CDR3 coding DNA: TGTGCCAGCAGCTTAGTACAGGGATCGAACACTGAAGCTTTCTTT. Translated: CASSLVQGSNTEAFF. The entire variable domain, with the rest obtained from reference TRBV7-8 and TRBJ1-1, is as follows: GAGVSQSPRYKVAKRGQDVALRCDPISGHVSLFWYQQALGQGPEFLTYFQNEAQLDKSGLPSDRFFAERPEGSVSTLKIQRTQQEDSAVYLCASSLVQGSNTEAFFGQGTRLTVV.